These 3 T cell receptor beta chains were all obtained from the same sample, sequenced in a study of post-analysis software for immune sequencing data. Built from TCR beta cDNA, the libraries had unique molecular identifiers in them. TCRdb recomputed calls from the PCR reads with MiXCR, one row per CDR3 protein. The sample consists of around 400,000 distinct CDR3 sequences, over 30% of them appearing once. Notes on the study in general: The five TRBV segments detected at higher frequency in patients than in controls included TRBV5-6, TRBV5-1 and TRBV20-1.

These receptors' antigens are unknown. The specimen was blood. The receptors come from a girl aged 2-10 years with multiple sclerosis.

The rearrangement links TRBV29-1 to TRBJ2-2, with 11 bases identical to TRBD2. This CDR3 is 15 amino acids long. Trimming took 7 bases from V and 2 from J; bases not matched to a gene: 6. In germline, CDR1 is SQVTM, CDR2 ANQGSEA. In DNA, the CDR3 is TGCAGCGCGATGGGGACTAGCGGAAACACCGGGGAGCTGTTTTTT. Translating gives CSAMGTSGNTGELFF.

This clonotype has just a few counts. The V call is TRBV5-1, the J call TRBJ2-1; 8 nucleotides match TRBD2. The germline gives CDR1 SGHRS, CDR2 YFSETQ. V trimming: 0 bases; J trimming: 3 bases; junction bases outside the gene matches: 2. The CDR3 runs to 15 residues. The CDR3, as DNA: TGCGCCAGCAGCTTGGGGAGCGGGGGCTACAATGAGCAGTTCTTC. Amino acid sequence: CASSLGSGGYNEQFF.

This chain joins TRBV29-1 and TRBJ2-5; D not resolved. The CDR3 totals 12 residues. Trimming took off 3 bases at V and 5 bases at J, with 10 bases between the two ends. The germline V gene encodes CDR1 SQVTM and CDR2 ANQGSEA. The CDR3 DNA reads TGCAGCGTTGACAGGTCTGAGGAGACCCAGTACTTC. It codes for CSVDRSEETQYF. Full variable domain (missing parts from reference TRBV29-1 and TRBJ2-5): SAVISQKPSRDICQRGTSLTIQCQVDSQVTMMFWYRQQPGQSLTLIATANQGSEATYESGFVIDKFPISRPNLTFSTLTVSNMSPEDSSIYLCSVDRSEETQYFGPGTRLLVL.